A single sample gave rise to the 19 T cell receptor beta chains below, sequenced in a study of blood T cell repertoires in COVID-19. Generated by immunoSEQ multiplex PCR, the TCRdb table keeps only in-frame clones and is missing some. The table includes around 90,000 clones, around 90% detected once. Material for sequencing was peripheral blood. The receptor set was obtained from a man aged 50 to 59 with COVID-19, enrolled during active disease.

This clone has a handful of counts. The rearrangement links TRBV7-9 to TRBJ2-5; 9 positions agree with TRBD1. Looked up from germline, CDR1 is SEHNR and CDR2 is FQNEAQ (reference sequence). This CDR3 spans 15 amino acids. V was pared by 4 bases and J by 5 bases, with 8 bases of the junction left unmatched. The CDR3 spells CASSSPGTGKETQYF. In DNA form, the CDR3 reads TGTGCCAGCAGCTCTCCCGGGACAGGGAAGGAGACCCAGTACTTC.

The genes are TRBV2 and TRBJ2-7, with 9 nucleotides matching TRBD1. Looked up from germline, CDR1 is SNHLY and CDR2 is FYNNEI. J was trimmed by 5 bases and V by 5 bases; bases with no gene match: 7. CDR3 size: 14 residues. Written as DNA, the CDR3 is TGTGCCAGCAGTATCGGGACAGGGCCCAACGAGCAGTACTTC. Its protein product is CASSIGTGPNEQYF.

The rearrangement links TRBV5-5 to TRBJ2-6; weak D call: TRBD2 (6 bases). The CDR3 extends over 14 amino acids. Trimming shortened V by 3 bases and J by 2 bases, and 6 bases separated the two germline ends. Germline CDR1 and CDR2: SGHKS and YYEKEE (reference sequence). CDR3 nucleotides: TGTGCCAGCAGCTCGGGGGCTGGGGCCAACGTCCTGACTTTC. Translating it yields CASSSGAGANVLTF.

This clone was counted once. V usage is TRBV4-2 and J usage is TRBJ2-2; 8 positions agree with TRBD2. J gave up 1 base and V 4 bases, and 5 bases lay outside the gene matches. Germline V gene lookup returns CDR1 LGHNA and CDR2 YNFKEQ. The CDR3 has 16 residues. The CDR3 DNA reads TGTGCCAGCAGCCGAGATCTAGCGGGGAACACCGGGGAGCTGTTTTTT. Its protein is CASSRDLAGNTGELFF.

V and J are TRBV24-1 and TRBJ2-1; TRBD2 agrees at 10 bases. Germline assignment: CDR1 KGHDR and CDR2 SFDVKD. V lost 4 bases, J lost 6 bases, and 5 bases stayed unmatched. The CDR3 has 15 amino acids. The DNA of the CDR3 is TGTGCCACCAGTGAAGCGGGGGGGCCCTCCAATGAGCAGTTCTTC. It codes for CATSEAGGPSNEQFF.

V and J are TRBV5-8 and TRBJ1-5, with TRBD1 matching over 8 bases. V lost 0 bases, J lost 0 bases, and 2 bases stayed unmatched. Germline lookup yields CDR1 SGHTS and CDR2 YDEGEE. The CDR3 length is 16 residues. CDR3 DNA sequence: TGTGCCAGCAGCTTGGTTGGACAGGGTAGCAATCAGCCCCAGCATTTT. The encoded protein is CASSLVGQGSNQPQHF.

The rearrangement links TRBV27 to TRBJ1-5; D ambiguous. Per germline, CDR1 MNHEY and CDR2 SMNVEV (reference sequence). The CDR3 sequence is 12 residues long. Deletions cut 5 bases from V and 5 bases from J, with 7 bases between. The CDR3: CASSPTDQPQHF. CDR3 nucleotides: TGTGCCAGCAGTCCTACCGATCAGCCCCAGCATTTT.

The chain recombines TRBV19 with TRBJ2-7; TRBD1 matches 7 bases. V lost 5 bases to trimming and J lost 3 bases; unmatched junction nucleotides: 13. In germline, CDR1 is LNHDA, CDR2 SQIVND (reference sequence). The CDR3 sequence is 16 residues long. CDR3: CASSPRRGTAHYEQYF. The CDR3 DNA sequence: TGTGCCAGTAGTCCCCGAAGGGGGACAGCTCACTACGAGCAGTACTTC.

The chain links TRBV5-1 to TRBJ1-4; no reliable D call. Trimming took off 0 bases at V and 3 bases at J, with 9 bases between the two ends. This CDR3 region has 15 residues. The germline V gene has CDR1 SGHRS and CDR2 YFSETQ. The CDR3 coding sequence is TGCGCCAGCAGCTTGGCGCAGAACCCTAATGAAAAACTGTTTTTT. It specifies CASSLAQNPNEKLFF.

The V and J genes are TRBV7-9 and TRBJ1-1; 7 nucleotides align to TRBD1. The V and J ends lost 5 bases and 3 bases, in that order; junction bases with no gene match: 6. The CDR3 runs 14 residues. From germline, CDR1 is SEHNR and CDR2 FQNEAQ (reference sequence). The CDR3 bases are TGTGCCAGCAGCCCCGGACAGGAAGACACTGAAGCTTTCTTT. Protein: CASSPGQEDTEAFF.

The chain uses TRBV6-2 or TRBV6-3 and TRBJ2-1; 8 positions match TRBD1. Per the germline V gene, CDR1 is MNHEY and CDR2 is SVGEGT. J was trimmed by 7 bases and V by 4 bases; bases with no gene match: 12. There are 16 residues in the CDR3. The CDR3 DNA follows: TGTGCCAGCAGTTCGGACAGGGTCCTAATGTTGAATGAGCAGTTCTTC. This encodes CASSSDRVLMLNEQFF.

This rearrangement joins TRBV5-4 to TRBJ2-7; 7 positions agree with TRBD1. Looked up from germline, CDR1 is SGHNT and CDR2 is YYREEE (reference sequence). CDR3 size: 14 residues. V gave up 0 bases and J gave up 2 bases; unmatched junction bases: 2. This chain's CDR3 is CASSLGGTAYEQYF. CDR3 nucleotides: TGTGCCAGCAGCTTGGGTGGGACAGCCTACGAGCAGTACTTC. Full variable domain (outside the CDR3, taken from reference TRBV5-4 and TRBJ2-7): ETGVTQSPTHLIKTRGQQVTLRCSSQSGHNTVSWYQQALGQGPQFIFQYYREEENGRGNFPPRFSGLQFPNYSSELNVNALELDDSALYLCASSLGGTAYEQYFGPGTRLTVT.

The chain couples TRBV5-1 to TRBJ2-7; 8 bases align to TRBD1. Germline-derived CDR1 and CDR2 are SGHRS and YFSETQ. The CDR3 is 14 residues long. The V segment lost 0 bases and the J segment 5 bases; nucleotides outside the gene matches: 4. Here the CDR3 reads CASSLEDRVDEQYF. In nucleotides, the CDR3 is TGCGCCAGCAGCTTGGAGGACAGGGTTGACGAGCAGTACTTC.

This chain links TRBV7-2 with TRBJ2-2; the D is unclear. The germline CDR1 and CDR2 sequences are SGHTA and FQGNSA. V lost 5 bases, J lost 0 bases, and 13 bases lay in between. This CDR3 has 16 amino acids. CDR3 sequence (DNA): TGTGCCAGCAGCCCCCGACACAGATCGAACACCGGGGAGCTGTTTTTT. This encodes CASSPRHRSNTGELFF. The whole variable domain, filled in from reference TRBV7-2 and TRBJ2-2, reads GAGVSQSPSNKVTEKGKDVELRCDPISGHTALYWYRQSLGQGLEFLIYFQGNSAPDKSGLPSDRFSAERTGGSVSTLTIQRTQQEDSAVYLCASSPRHRSNTGELFFGEGSRLTVL.

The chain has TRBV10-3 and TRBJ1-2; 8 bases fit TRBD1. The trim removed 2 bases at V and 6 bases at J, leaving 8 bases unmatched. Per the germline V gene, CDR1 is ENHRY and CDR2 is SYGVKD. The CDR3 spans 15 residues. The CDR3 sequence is CAISEVQGAVDGYTF. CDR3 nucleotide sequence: TGTGCCATCAGTGAGGTTCAGGGGGCGGTCGATGGCTACACCTTC.

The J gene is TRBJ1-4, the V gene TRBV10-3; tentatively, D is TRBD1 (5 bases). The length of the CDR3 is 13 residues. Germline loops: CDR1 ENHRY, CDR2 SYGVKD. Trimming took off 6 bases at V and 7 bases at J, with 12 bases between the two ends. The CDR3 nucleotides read TGTGCCATCAGCCCGGGGGTTGGTGAAAAACTGTTTTTT. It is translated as CAISPGVGEKLFF.

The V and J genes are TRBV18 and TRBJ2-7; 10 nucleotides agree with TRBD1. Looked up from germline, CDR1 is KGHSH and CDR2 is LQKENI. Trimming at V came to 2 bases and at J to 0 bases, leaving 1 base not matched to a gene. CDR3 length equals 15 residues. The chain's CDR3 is CASSPGQGDSYEQYF. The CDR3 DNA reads TGTGCCAGCTCACCAGGACAGGGGGACTCCTACGAGCAGTACTTC.

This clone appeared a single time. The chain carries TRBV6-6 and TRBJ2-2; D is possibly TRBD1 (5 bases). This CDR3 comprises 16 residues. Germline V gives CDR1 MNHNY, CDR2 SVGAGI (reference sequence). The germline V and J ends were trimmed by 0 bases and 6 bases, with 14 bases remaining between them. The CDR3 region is CASSYSQGVKAGELFF. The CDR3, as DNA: TGTGCCAGCAGTTACTCGCAGGGTGTAAAGGCCGGGGAGCTGTTTTTT.

The DNA of the CDR3 is TGTGCCAGCACCCAGGGAGGGGTCTATGGCTACACCTTC. Protein product: CASTQGGVYGYTF. The chain employs TRBV19 and TRBJ1-2, with D possibly matching TRBD1 (5 bases). V dropped 9 bases and J dropped 4 bases, with 15 bases sitting between them. The CDR3 spans 13 residues. Per the germline V gene, CDR1 is LNHDA and CDR2 is SQIVND (reference sequence).